The sequence of this TCR beta chain was determined in a study of cytomegalovirus exposure and HLA in healthy donors. Study-level results: In vitro assays verified that three CMV-associated chains recognized CMV antigens specifically. In a later analysis, common viral pathogens appeared linked to several of the most significant clusters.

The CDR3 is made up of 12 amino acids. V was cut by 2 bases and J by 7 bases, with 6 bases left in between. CDR1 and CDR2 from the germline V gene are MNHNY and SVGAGI (reference sequence). The PCR ran on 60 Vbeta and 13 Jbeta primers. Assay: immunoSEQ multiplex PCR; the TCRdb copy retains only in-frame clones and omits some. The sample consists of approximately 91,000 clones, roughly 80% of them appearing once. On this clone itself: The antigen is unknown.

The chain couples TRBV6-6 to TRBJ2-1, with D possibly being TRBD2 (6 bases). This TCR came from a human donor in good health. Sequencing input: PBMCs. CDR3 bases: TGTGCCAGCAGTTACGGAGGGAATGAGCAGTTCTTC. Protein product: CASSYGGNEQFF.